Listed below are T cell receptor beta chains from one sample, sequenced in a study of T cell repertoires in cytomegalovirus infection. From the reads, TCRdb called clonotypes with MiXCR, one entry per CDR3 protein. The sample shows about 740,000 distinct CDR3 sequences, 30% to 40% of them seen only once. Their target antigens are unknown. Source: cultured PBMCs, taken from culture after CMV antigen stimulation. Source of these receptors: a human donor in good health (CMV status not recorded). Some clones in this sample may be carry-over from other donors' samples. CDR3s include the opening cysteine and the closing phenylalanine or tryptophan. A D gene is named only where the DNA matches it firmly. Clone size is shown for a subset of rows, as once, few, many or a class of expanded clone.

v_call: TRBV2
d_call: TRBD1
clone_size: .
j_call: TRBJ1-2
cdr3_nt: TGTGCCAGCAGTGCTGAGGGGGCGTATGGCTACACCTTC
cdr3_aa: CASSAEGAYGYTF

v_call: TRBV7-2
d_call: .
clone_size: many
j_call: TRBJ2-7
cdr3_nt: TGTGCCAGCAGCTCAGCAGCCGGGGCCCTCTCCTACGAGCAGTACTTC
cdr3_aa: CASSSAAGALSYEQYF

v_call: TRBV7-9
d_call: .
clone_size: .
j_call: TRBJ2-7
cdr3_nt: TGTGCCAGCAGCTCCCAAGGAGGGGTTACCTACGAGCAGTACTTC
cdr3_aa: CASSSQGGVTYEQYF

v_call: TRBV2
d_call: .
clone_size: few
j_call: TRBJ2-5
cdr3_nt: TGTGCCAGCAGTGGGACACCGAGAGAGACCCAGTACTTC
cdr3_aa: CASSGTPRETQYF

v_call: TRBV6-1
d_call: .
clone_size: .
j_call: TRBJ1-2
cdr3_nt: TGTGCCAGCAGTGTCTTTTTTGGCTACACCTTC
cdr3_aa: CASSVFFGYTF

v_call: TRBV11-2
d_call: .
clone_size: .
j_call: TRBJ2-1
cdr3_nt: TGTGCCAGCAGCCCCGCGCAGGGGCTATACAATGAGCAGTTCTTC
cdr3_aa: CASSPAQGLYNEQFF

v_call: TRBV7-9
d_call: TRBD1
clone_size: few
j_call: TRBJ1-4
cdr3_nt: TGTGCCAGCAGCCCCCCAGGGGGAAGAGAAAAACTGTTTTTT
cdr3_aa: CASSPPGGREKLFF

v_call: TRBV12-3/TRBV12-4
d_call: .
clone_size: .
j_call: TRBJ2-5
cdr3_nt: TGTGCCACCAACCGGGACACCCAAGAGACCCAGTACTTC
cdr3_aa: CATNRDTQETQYF

v_call: TRBV7-8
d_call: TRBD1
clone_size: .
j_call: TRBJ1-6
cdr3_nt: TGTGCCAGCAGCCACGACAGGGGGCTTAAGGGGCCGCAAAATACTATATCACCCCTCCACTTT
cdr3_aa: CASSHDRGLKGPQNTISPLHF

v_call: TRBV6-5
d_call: .
clone_size: once
j_call: TRBJ2-5
cdr3_nt: TGTGCCAGCAGTCAAGGGTCCCCGGTAGGGACCCAGTACTTC
cdr3_aa: CASSQGSPVGTQYF

v_call: TRBV6-4
d_call: .
clone_size: .
j_call: TRBJ1-4
cdr3_nt: TGTGCCAGCAGTACCGACAGGAGATCAAAACTGTTTTTT
cdr3_aa: CASSTDRRSKLFF

v_call: TRBV7-6
d_call: .
clone_size: .
j_call: TRBJ2-2
cdr3_nt: TGTGCCAGCAGCAGCGTGTACACCGGGGAGCTGTTTTTT
cdr3_aa: CASSSVYTGELFF

v_call: TRBV6-5
d_call: TRBD2
clone_size: .
j_call: TRBJ2-1
cdr3_nt: TGTGCCAGCAGTTCCCAGGGACTAGCGGGAGTCCCCCGGGATGAGCAGTTCTTC
cdr3_aa: CASSSQGLAGVPRDEQFF

v_call: TRBV12-5
d_call: .
clone_size: once
j_call: TRBJ2-7
cdr3_nt: TGTGCTAGTGGTTCACCCAGCAGGGGGGTTTACGAGCAGTACTTC
cdr3_aa: CASGSPSRGVYEQYF

v_call: TRBV4-1
d_call: .
clone_size: .
j_call: TRBJ1-4
cdr3_nt: TGCGCCAGCAGCCAAGAGGGAGGACAGACTAATGAAAAACTGTTTTTT
cdr3_aa: CASSQEGGQTNEKLFF

v_call: TRBV7-2
d_call: .
clone_size: .
j_call: TRBJ1-2
cdr3_nt: TGTGCCAGCAGCTTAGATTGGGGCAGGTCGAGTGGCTACACCTTC
cdr3_aa: CASSLDWGRSSGYTF

v_call: TRBV7-2
d_call: .
clone_size: .
j_call: TRBJ1-1
cdr3_nt: TGTGCCAGCGAGAAACAGACGAACACTGAAGCTTTCTTT
cdr3_aa: CASEKQTNTEAFF

v_call: TRBV7-6
d_call: .
clone_size: .
j_call: TRBJ2-5
cdr3_nt: TGTGCCACCGCGCCCAATGTGGCTGAAAGCCAAGAGACCCAGTACTTC
cdr3_aa: CATAPNVAESQETQYF

v_call: TRBV7-9
d_call: .
clone_size: .
j_call: TRBJ1-3
cdr3_nt: TGTGCCAGCAGCTTCGGGGAAATAACTGGAAACACCATATATTTT
cdr3_aa: CASSFGEITGNTIYF

v_call: TRBV10-3
d_call: TRBD1
clone_size: .
j_call: TRBJ2-3
cdr3_nt: TGTGCCATCAGTGAGTCGGACAGGCCCACAGATACGCAGTATTTT
cdr3_aa: CAISESDRPTDTQYF

v_call: TRBV7-2
d_call: TRBD2
clone_size: many
j_call: TRBJ2-2
cdr3_nt: TGTGCCAGCAGCTCCGCTTGGTGGGAGGGTTACACCGGGGAGCTGTTTTTT
cdr3_aa: CASSSAWWEGYTGELFF

v_call: TRBV7-6
d_call: .
clone_size: few
j_call: TRBJ1-2
cdr3_nt: TGTGCCAGCAGCCGAGGGAGCCCCTATGGCTACACCTTC
cdr3_aa: CASSRGSPYGYTF

v_call: TRBV7-9
d_call: .
clone_size: .
j_call: TRBJ2-1
cdr3_nt: TGTGCCAGCAGCTATACCTCTGACTCGCGTGAGCAGTTCTTC
cdr3_aa: CASSYTSDSREQFF

v_call: TRBV7-9
d_call: TRBD1
clone_size: few
j_call: TRBJ2-3
cdr3_nt: TGTGCCAGCAGCTATGGGACAGGGGTAACAGATACGCAGTATTTT
cdr3_aa: CASSYGTGVTDTQYF

v_call: TRBV27
d_call: TRBD1
clone_size: few
j_call: TRBJ2-5
cdr3_nt: TGTGCCAGCAGTGCAGTGACAGGGGGCTATGGGGAGACCCAGTACTTC
cdr3_aa: CASSAVTGGYGETQYF

v_call: TRBV6-1
d_call: TRBD2
clone_size: few
j_call: TRBJ2-3
cdr3_nt: TGTGCCAGCAGCCAGACTAGCGGGGTAGATACGCAGTATTTT
cdr3_aa: CASSQTSGVDTQYF

v_call: TRBV20-1
d_call: TRBD1
clone_size: once
j_call: TRBJ1-2
cdr3_nt: TGCAGTGCTAGGATGACAGGGCTTGGCTATGGCTACACCTTC
cdr3_aa: CSARMTGLGYGYTF

v_call: TRBV4-2
d_call: .
clone_size: few
j_call: TRBJ2-7
cdr3_nt: TGTGCCAGCAGCCTTGCACCCGGCGGGAACGAGCAGTACTTC
cdr3_aa: CASSLAPGGNEQYF

v_call: TRBV7-2
d_call: .
clone_size: .
j_call: TRBJ2-2
cdr3_nt: TGTGCCAGCAGCTCGTCCACGCTTTCCGGGGAGCTGTTTTTT
cdr3_aa: CASSSSTLSGELFF

v_call: TRBV6-2/TRBV6-3
d_call: .
clone_size: .
j_call: TRBJ2-3
cdr3_nt: TGTGCCAGCAGTTACTCGATAGAAGGTTGGACTAGCACAGATACGCAGTATTTT
cdr3_aa: CASSYSIEGWTSTDTQYF

v_call: TRBV10-3
d_call: .
clone_size: few
j_call: TRBJ2-3
cdr3_nt: TGTGCCATCAGTGACACGGTGGCCACAGATACGCAGTATTTT
cdr3_aa: CAISDTVATDTQYF

v_call: TRBV20-1
d_call: TRBD1
clone_size: once
j_call: TRBJ2-7
cdr3_nt: TGCAGTGCTAAAGCGGGACAGGGCAGGAATCTCTACGAGCAGTACTTC
cdr3_aa: CSAKAGQGRNLYEQYF

v_call: TRBV12-3/TRBV12-4
d_call: .
clone_size: .
j_call: TRBJ2-3
cdr3_nt: TGTGCCAGCAGCCCCCCAGTTAATCGCGGCACAGATACGCAGTATTTT
cdr3_aa: CASSPPVNRGTDTQYF

v_call: TRBV24-1
d_call: .
clone_size: .
j_call: TRBJ2-5
cdr3_nt: TGTGCCACCAGTGATTTTTACCGGTCAGGACAAGAGACCCAGTACTTC
cdr3_aa: CATSDFYRSGQETQYF

v_call: TRBV27
d_call: .
clone_size: once
j_call: TRBJ2-1
cdr3_nt: TGTGCCAGCAGTTTATCAGGGGCGGCGCAGTTCTTC
cdr3_aa: CASSLSGAAQFF

v_call: TRBV19
d_call: TRBD1
clone_size: .
j_call: TRBJ1-5
cdr3_nt: TGTGCCAGTAGCACTGGAGGGACAGGGGGAATGGTTCAGCCCCAGCATTTT
cdr3_aa: CASSTGGTGGMVQPQHF

v_call: TRBV20-1
d_call: .
clone_size: .
j_call: TRBJ2-7
cdr3_nt: TGCAGTGCTAGAGATCAGGGCCTTACCTACGAGCAGTACTTC
cdr3_aa: CSARDQGLTYEQYF

v_call: TRBV5-1
d_call: TRBD2
clone_size: few
j_call: TRBJ2-1
cdr3_nt: TGCGCCAGCAGCAAGGGGGGACTAGCGATTAATGAGCAGTTCTTC
cdr3_aa: CASSKGGLAINEQFF

v_call: TRBV27
d_call: .
clone_size: few
j_call: TRBJ2-5
cdr3_nt: TGTGCCAGCAGCCCCCGGCCTGGCGGCCAAGAGACCCAGTACTTC
cdr3_aa: CASSPRPGGQETQYF

v_call: TRBV5-4
d_call: .
clone_size: .
j_call: TRBJ2-2
cdr3_nt: TGTGCCAGCAGCTTTAACACAAACACCGGGGAGCTGTTTTTT
cdr3_aa: CASSFNTNTGELFF

v_call: TRBV5-1
d_call: .
clone_size: .
j_call: TRBJ2-3
cdr3_nt: TGCGCCAGCAGCTTGGCCGGCCGGGTAGATACGCAGTATTTT
cdr3_aa: CASSLAGRVDTQYF

v_call: TRBV20-1
d_call: .
clone_size: few
j_call: TRBJ2-1
cdr3_nt: TGCAGTGCCTATGCACTAGAGGGGTTCGATGAGCAGTTCTTC
cdr3_aa: CSAYALEGFDEQFF

v_call: TRBV15
d_call: .
clone_size: .
j_call: TRBJ2-1
cdr3_nt: TGTGCCACCAGCAGAGACTCAGCACGCTACAATGAGCAGTTCTTC
cdr3_aa: CATSRDSARYNEQFF

v_call: TRBV7-2
d_call: TRBD2
clone_size: .
j_call: TRBJ2-7
cdr3_nt: TGTCCCAGCAGCTCCCTAGCGGCCCTCGGGGAGCAGTACTTC
cdr3_aa: CPSSSLAALGEQYF

v_call: TRBV6-1
d_call: TRBD2
clone_size: few
j_call: TRBJ2-7
cdr3_nt: TGTGCCAGCAGTGAGGGCGGGAGAACCTACGAGCAGTACTTC
cdr3_aa: CASSEGGRTYEQYF